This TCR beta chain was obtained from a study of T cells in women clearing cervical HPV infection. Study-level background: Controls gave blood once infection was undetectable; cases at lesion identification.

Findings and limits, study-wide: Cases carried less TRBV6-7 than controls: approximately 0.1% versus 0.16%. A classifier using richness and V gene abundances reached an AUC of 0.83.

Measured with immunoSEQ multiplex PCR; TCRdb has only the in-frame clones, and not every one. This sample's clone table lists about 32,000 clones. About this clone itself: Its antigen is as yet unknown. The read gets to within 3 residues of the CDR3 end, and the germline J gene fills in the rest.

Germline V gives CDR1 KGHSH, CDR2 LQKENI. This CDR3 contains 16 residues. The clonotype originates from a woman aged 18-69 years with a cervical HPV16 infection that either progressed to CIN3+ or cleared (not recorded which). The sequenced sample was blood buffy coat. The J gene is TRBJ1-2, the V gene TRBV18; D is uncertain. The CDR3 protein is CASSPPDFWSYNDYTF. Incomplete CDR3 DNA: TGTGCCAGCTCACCACCTGACTTTTGGTCCTACAATGAC.